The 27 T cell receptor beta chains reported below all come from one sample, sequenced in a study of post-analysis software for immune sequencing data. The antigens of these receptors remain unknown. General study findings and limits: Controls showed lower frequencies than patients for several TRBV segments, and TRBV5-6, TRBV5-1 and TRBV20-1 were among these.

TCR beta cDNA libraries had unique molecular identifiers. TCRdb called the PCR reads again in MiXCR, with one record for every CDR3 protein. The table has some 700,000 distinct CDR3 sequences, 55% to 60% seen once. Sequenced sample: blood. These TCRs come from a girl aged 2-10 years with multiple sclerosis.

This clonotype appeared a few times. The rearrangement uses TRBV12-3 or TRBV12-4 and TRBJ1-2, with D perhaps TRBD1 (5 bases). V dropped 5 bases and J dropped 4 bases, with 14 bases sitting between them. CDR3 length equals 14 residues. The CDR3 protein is CASSPLGEPYGYTF. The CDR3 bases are TGTGCCAGCAGTCCTTTGGGGGAGCCCTATGGCTACACCTTC.

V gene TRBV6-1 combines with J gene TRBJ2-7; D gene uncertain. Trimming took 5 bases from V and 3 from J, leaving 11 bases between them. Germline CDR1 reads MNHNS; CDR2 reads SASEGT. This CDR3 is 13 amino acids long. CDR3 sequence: CASSRLGNYEQYF. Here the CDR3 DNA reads TGTGCCAGCAGTAGGCTGGGGAACTACGAGCAGTACTTC.

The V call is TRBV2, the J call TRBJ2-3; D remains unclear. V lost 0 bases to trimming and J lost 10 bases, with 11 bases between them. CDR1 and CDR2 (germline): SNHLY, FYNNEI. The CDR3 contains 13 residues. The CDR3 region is CASSEAGGLAQYF. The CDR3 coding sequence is TGTGCCAGCAGTGAAGCAGGTGGGCTAGCGCAGTATTTT.

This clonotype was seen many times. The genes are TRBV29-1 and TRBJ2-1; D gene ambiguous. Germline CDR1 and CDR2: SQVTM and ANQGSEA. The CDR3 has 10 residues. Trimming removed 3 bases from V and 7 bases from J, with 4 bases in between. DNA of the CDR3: TGCAGCGTTGAGCGTAATGAGCAGTTCTTC. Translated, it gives CSVERNEQFF.

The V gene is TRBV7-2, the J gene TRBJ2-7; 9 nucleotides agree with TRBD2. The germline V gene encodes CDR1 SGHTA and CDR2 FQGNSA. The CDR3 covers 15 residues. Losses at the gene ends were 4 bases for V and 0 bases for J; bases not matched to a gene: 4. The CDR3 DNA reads TGTGCCAGCAGCTGGGGAGCGGGGGGCTCCTACGAGCAGTACTTC. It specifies CASSWGAGGSYEQYF.

The CDR3 DNA reads as TGTGCCACCAGTGATTTGTTAGGGGGGGAGACCCAGTACTTC. Translated, it gives CATSDLLGGETQYF. The chain uses TRBV24-1 and TRBJ2-7, with D perhaps assigned TRBD1 or TRBD2 (6 bases each). TRBJ2-5 explains the end of the DNA better; the J call may be wrong. The CDR3 has 14 amino acids. Germline V gene sequence: CDR1 KGHDR, CDR2 SFDVKD.

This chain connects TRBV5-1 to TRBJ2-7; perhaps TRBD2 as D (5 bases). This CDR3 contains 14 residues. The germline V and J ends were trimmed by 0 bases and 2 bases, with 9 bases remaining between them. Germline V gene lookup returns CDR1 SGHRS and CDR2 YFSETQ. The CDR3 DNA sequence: TGCGCCAGCAGCTTGGAATCCGGGGCCTACGAGCAGTACTTC. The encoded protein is CASSLESGAYEQYF.

Here the CDR3 reads CASSWQGDQPQHF. The CDR3 DNA reads as TGTGCCAGCAGCTGGCAGGGGGATCAGCCCCAGCATTTT. The chain links TRBV12-3 or TRBV12-4 to TRBJ1-5; TRBD1 matches at 7 bases. J gave up 5 bases and V 6 bases, and 4 bases lay outside the gene matches. CDR3 length: 13 residues.

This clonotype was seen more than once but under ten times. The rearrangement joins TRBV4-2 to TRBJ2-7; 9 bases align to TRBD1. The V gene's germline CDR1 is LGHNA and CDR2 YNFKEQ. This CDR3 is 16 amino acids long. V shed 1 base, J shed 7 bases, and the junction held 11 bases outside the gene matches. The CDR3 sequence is CASSQVGTGTGWEQYF. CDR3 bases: TGTGCCAGCAGCCAAGTGGGGACAGGGACTGGGTGGGAGCAGTACTTC.

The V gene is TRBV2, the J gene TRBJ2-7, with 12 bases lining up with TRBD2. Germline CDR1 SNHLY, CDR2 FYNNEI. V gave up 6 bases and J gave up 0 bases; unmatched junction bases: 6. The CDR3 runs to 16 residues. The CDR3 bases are TGTGCCAGCAGCCCACAGGGACTAGCGGGCTCCTACGAGCAGTACTTC. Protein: CASSPQGLAGSYEQYF.

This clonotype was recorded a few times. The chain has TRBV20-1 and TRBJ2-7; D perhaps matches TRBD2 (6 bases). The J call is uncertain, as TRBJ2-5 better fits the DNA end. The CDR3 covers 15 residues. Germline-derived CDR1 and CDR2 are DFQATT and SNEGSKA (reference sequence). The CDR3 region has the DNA TGCAGTGCTGTAGGGGTCGGAGGGTTCGGAGAGACCCAGTACTTC. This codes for CSAVGVGGFGETQYF.

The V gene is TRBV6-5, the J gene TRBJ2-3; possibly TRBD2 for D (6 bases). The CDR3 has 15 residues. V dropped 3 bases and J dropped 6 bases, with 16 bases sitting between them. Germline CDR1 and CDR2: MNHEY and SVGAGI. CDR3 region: CASSYEGSGGDTQYF. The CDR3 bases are TGTGCCAGCAGTTATGAGGGCAGTGGGGGGGATACGCAGTATTTT.

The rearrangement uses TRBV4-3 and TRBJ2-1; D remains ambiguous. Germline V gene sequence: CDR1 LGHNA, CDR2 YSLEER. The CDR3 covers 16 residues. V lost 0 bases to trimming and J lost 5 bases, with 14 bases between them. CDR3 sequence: CASSQEPLQRHNEQFF. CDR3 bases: TGCGCCAGCAGCCAAGAACCCCTACAACGGCACAATGAGCAGTTCTTC.

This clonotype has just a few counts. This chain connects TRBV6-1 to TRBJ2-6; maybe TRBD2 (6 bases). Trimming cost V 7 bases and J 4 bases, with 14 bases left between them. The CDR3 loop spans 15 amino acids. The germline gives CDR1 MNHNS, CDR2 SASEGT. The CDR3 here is CASKLGGAGANVLTF. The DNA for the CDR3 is TGTGCCAGCAAGTTGGGGGGAGCCGGGGCCAACGTCCTGACTTTC.

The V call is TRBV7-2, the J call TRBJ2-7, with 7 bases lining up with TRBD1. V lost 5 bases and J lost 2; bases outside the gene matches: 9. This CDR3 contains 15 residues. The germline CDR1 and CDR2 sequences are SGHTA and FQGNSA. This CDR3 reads CASSPAMGQTYEQYF. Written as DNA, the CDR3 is TGTGCCAGCAGCCCGGCGATGGGACAGACCTACGAGCAGTACTTC.

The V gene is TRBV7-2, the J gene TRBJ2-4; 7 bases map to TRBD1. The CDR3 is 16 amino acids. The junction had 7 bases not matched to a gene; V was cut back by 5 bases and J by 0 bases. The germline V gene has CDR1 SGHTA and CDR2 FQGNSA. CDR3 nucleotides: TGTGCCAGCAGCGCCCGGGACAGACTAGCCAAAAACATTCAGTACTTC. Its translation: CASSARDRLAKNIQYF.

Here the CDR3 reads CASSLHRGLTRNYGYTF. The CDR3 DNA is TGTGCCAGCAGCCTACACAGGGGGCTAACCAGAAACTATGGCTACACCTTC. This chain joins TRBV7-9 and TRBJ1-2, with TRBD1 matching 9 bases. Trimming removed 5 bases from V and 2 bases from J; junction bases left unmatched: 12. CDR3 length equals 17 residues. Per the germline V gene, CDR1 is SEHNR and CDR2 is FQNEAQ (reference sequence).

This CDR3 is CASAPPGQGGTQYF. The CDR3 DNA reads TGTGCCAGCGCACCCCCGGGGCAGGGAGGGACCCAGTACTTC. The chain uses TRBV12-3 or TRBV12-4 and TRBJ2-5, with a possible D match to TRBD2 (6 bases). The CDR3 contains 14 residues. Trimming left V 8 bases short and J 7 bases short, with 20 bases between.

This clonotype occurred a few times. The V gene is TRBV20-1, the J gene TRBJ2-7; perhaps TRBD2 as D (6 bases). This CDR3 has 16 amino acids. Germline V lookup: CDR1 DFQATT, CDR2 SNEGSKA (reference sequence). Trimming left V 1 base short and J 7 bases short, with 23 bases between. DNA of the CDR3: TGCAGTGCTAGAGGGGATAGCGGAACCCCCTTTGTAGAGCAGTACTTC. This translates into CSARGDSGTPFVEQYF.

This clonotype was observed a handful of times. The CDR3 sequence is CASFRSSGREETQYF. The CDR3 region has the DNA TGTGCCAGCTTCCGGAGTAGCGGGAGGGAAGAGACCCAGTACTTC. This chain uses TRBV7-9 with TRBJ2-5; 11 nucleotides match TRBD2. After removal of 8 bases from V and 3 bases from J, the junction contained 8 bases not matched to a gene. Looked up from germline, CDR1 is SEHNR and CDR2 is FQNEAQ (reference sequence). The CDR3 covers 15 residues.

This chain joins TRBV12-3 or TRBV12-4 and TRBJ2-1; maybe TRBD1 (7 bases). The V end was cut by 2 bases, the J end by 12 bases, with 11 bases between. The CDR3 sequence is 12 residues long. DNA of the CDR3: TGTGCCAGCAGTTTATGGGGGGACAGGCAGTTCTTC. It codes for CASSLWGDRQFF.

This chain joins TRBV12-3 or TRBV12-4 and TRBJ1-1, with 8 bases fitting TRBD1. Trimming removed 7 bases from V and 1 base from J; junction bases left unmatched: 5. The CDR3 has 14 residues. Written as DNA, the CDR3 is TGTGCCAGCACCCAGGGGACAGGGAACACTGAAGCTTTCTTT. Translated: CASTQGTGNTEAFF.

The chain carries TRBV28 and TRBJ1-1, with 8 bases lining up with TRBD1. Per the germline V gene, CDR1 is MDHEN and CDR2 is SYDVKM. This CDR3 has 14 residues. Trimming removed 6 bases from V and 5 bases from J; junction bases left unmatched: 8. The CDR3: CASSLDRARTEAFF. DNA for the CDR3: TGTGCCAGCAGCTTGGACAGGGCGAGGACTGAAGCTTTCTTT.

The CDR3 DNA follows: TGTGCCAGCACCTTACTAGCGGGAGTTACCACAGATACGCAGTATTTT. Translation: CASTLLAGVTTDTQYF. The genes are TRBV6-6 and TRBJ2-3; 11 bases map to TRBD2. The CDR3 totals 16 residues. V gave up 7 bases and J gave up 2 bases; unmatched junction bases: 8. The V gene's germline CDR1 is MNHNY and CDR2 SVGAGI (reference sequence).

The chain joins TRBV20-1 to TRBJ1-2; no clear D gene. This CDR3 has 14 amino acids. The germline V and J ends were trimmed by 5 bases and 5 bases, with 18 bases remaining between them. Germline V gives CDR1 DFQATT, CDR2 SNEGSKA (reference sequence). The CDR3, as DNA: TGCAGTGCTCTCAGTGGCAGGAACCCTTATGGCTACACCTTC. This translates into CSALSGRNPYGYTF.

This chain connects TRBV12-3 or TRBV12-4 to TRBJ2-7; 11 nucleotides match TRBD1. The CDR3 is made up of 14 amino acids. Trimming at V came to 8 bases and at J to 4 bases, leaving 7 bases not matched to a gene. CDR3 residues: CASGPGTGGYEQYF. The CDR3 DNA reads TGTGCCAGCGGACCCGGGACAGGGGGATACGAGCAGTACTTC.

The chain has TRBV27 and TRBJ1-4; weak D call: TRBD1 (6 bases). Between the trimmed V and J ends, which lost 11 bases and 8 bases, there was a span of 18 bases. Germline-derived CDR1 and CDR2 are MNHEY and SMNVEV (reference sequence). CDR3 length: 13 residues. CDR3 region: CAGSGQRGEKLFF. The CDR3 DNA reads TGTGCCGGTTCAGGACAGAGGGGCGAAAAACTGTTTTTT. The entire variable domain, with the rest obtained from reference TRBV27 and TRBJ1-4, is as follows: EAQVTQNPRYLITVTGKKLTVTCSQNMNHEYMSWYRQDPGLGLRQIYYSMNVEVTDKGDVPEGYKVSRKEKRNFPLILESPSPNQTSLYFCAGSGQRGEKLFFGSGTQLSVL.